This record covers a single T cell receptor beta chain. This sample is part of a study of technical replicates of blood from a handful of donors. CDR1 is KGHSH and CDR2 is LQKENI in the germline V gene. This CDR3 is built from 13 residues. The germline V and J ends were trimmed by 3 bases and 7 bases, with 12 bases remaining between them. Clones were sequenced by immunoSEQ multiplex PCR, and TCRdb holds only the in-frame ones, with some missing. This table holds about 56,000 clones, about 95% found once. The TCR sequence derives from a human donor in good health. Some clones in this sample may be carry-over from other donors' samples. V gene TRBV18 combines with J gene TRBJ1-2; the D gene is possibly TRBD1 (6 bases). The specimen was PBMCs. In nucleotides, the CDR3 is TGTGCCAGCTCACCTACAGGGTCCGCTGGCTACACCTTC. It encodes CASSPTGSAGYTF.